The following is a T cell receptor (beta chain) sequence with its context. Its antigen is currently unknown. Time point described: patch test 1, 2 weeks after DPC sensitization. Treatment indicated: therapeutic diphenylcyclopropenone sensitization with weekly scalp DPC. Unfractionated whole blood served as the source for total RNA extraction. This sample was taken from a study of human T cells and chemical hapten exposure. The wider study: The study lasted roughly five months, and patients were dosed weekly with diphenylcyclopropenone on the scalp throughout. Reading of the patch tests, which applied 0.01% DPC to the upper back, occurred at 6 days.

Overall study findings and caveats: PT1 expanded TCR counts and patch test score correlated positively.

The CDR3 length is 14 residues. Trimming took off 0 bases at V and 4 bases at J, with 10 bases between the two ends. Germline CDR1 SGHRS, CDR2 YFSETQ. In TCRdb, the RACE reads were re-called with MiXCR into one record per CDR3 protein. The sample gives approximately 77,000 distinct CDR3 sequences, 6% to 9% of which show up once; about 1.4% is in the top ten. This TCR came from a woman younger than 45 with alopecia areata. Some clones in this sample may be carry-over from other donors' samples. The specimen comprised whole blood, sampled in connection with sensitization to the hapten diphenylcyclopropenone (DPC). The rearrangement joins TRBV5-1 to TRBJ1-1; TRBD1 might be the D (5 bases). CDR3 amino acids: CASSLADSATEAFF. The CDR3 nucleotides read TGCGCCAGCAGCTTGGCCGACAGTGCCACTGAAGCTTTCTTT.